This T cell receptor beta chain stems from a study of T cell responses to AZD1222 COVID-19 vaccine. TCRdb's copy holds only in-frame clones and misses some; the assay was immunoSEQ multiplex PCR. This repertoire shows over 150,000 clones, 85% to 90% found once; its top ten account for less than 0.55%. This clone was counted a single time. Its cognate antigen is unknown. V gave up 4 bases and J gave up 0 bases, with 5 bases separating them. The CDR3 length is 13 residues. Germline V gene data show CDR1 as SGHTA and CDR2 as FQGNSA. Whole-study findings and limits: Donor demographics were predominantly white British with a female majority; clonal diversity may be underestimated. Only a handful of AZD1222 recipients were seropositive at baseline. After two AZD1222 doses, spike-specific TCR breadth and depth rose versus day 0.

The sequence derives from an adult in good health. This material consisted of peripheral blood, taken on day 0 of AZD1222 vaccination. This chain connects TRBV7-2 to TRBJ2-3; D remains unclear. In DNA form, the CDR3 reads TGTGCCAGCAGCTGGCGGAGCACAGATACGCAGTATTTT. Residues: CASSWRSTDTQYF.